This passage covers 22 T cell receptor beta chains from one sample sequenced in a study of beta chain features in type 1 diabetes. The entirety of the isolated RNA underwent reverse transcription, so expressed TCRB transcripts were sequenced. The data were produced by immunoSEQ multiplex PCR, yet TCRdb's version contains in-frame clones alone and is incomplete. In the table there are around 250,000 clones, 27% of which are singletons. The sequencing sample was made of central memory CD4+ T cells from blood. These receptors came from a man under 40 in good health.

The gene calls are TRBV10-1 and TRBJ2-7; 8 nucleotides match TRBD1. The CDR3 loop spans 14 amino acids. Germline trimming cut 4 bases from V and 8 bases from J; bases unmatched to any gene: 10. The V gene's germline CDR1 is WNHNN and CDR2 SYGVQD (reference sequence). The CDR3, as DNA: TGCGCCAGCAGTGTGACAGGGGCCGCCTTCAAGCAGTACTTC. As protein: CASSVTGAAFKQYF.

This clone came up a few times. This rearrangement joins TRBV7-2 to TRBJ2-3; possibly TRBD2 for D (6 bases). The CDR3 sequence is 14 residues long. Per the germline V gene, CDR1 is SGHTA and CDR2 is FQGNSA. Trimming removed 5 bases from V and 2 bases from J, with 11 bases in between. The CDR3 protein is CASSMGGDTDTQYF. The DNA of the CDR3 is TGTGCCAGCAGCATGGGCGGGGACACAGATACGCAGTATTTT. Full variable domain (rest looked up from reference TRBV7-2 and TRBJ2-3): GAGVSQSPSNKVTEKGKDVELRCDPISGHTALYWYRQSLGQGLEFLIYFQGNSAPDKSGLPSDRFSAERTGGSVSTLTIQRTQQEDSAVYLCASSMGGDTDTQYFGPGTRLTVL.

The genes are TRBV4-1 and TRBJ2-5; no definite D call. V was pared by 0 bases and J by 4 bases, with 15 bases between. Germline loops: CDR1 MGHRA, CDR2 YSYEKL. CDR3 size: 16 residues. Here the CDR3 reads CASSQEPLDPRETQYF. The DNA for the CDR3 is TGCGCCAGCAGCCAAGAACCCCTAGATCCACGAGAGACCCAGTACTTC.

This clone showed up just a few times. The chain combines TRBV29-1 with TRBJ2-7; TRBD2 matches 15 bases. V gave up 6 bases and J gave up 7 bases; unmatched junction bases: 13. This CDR3 contains 16 residues. CDR1 is SQVTM and CDR2 is ANQGSEA in the germline V gene. The CDR3 loop is CSVLIPGLAGGWEQYF. The CDR3 region has the DNA TGCAGCGTCCTGATACCGGGACTAGCGGGAGGATGGGAGCAGTACTTC.

The chain carries TRBV18 and TRBJ2-7, with 9 bases fitting TRBD1. Germline loops: CDR1 KGHSH, CDR2 LQKENI. Trimming removed 4 bases from V and 6 bases from J; junction bases left unmatched: 1. The CDR3 totals 12 residues. Here the CDR3 reads CASSRDRVEQYF. The CDR3 DNA reads TGTGCCAGCTCACGGGACAGGGTCGAGCAGTACTTC.

In its sample, this clone was seen a few times. The chain carries TRBV6-6 and TRBJ2-4; D gene unclear. CDR1 and CDR2 from the germline V gene are MNHNY and SVGAGI (reference sequence). This CDR3 region has 11 residues. V was shortened by 5 bases and J by 7 bases, with 6 bases between the two germline ends. The CDR3 here is CASSVENIQYF. In nucleotides, the CDR3 is TGTGCCAGCAGTGTGGAGAACATTCAGTACTTC.

This chain links TRBV15 with TRBJ1-1; D ambiguous. The CDR3 length is 15 residues. Germline assignment: CDR1 LNHNV and CDR2 YYDKDF (reference sequence). Trimming left V 0 bases short and J 4 bases short, with 12 bases between. CDR3 sequence: CATSRDKASATEAFF. CDR3 in DNA: TGTGCCACCAGCAGAGATAAAGCGTCGGCCACTGAAGCTTTCTTT.

The CDR3 loop reads CASSPGGGFDSPLHF. CDR3 nucleotide sequence: TGTGCCAGCTCCCCGGGAGGGGGCTTTGATTCACCCCTCCACTTT. The chain combines TRBV18 with TRBJ1-6, with 7 positions matching TRBD1. Germline assignment: CDR1 KGHSH and CDR2 LQKENI. This CDR3 has 15 residues. Unmatched junction bases numbered 10, after V lost 6 bases and J lost 8 bases.

The CDR3 here is CASGDRPSVELFF. The CDR3 DNA reads TGCGCCAGCGGGGACAGACCATCCGTGGAGCTGTTTTTT. The rearrangement uses TRBV10-2 and TRBJ2-2, with TRBD1 identical over 7 bases. The CDR3 covers 13 residues. Germline V CDR1 and CDR2: WSHSY, SAAADI. J lost 10 bases, V lost 8 bases, and 10 bases had no gene match.

Comment on this clone: A much larger clone sits a single nucleotide away, making a read error possible. CDR3 in amino acids: CASSYTKDRGYEQYF. Here the CDR3 DNA reads TGTGCCAGCAGTTACACTAAGGACAGGGGCTACGAGCAGTACTTC. The genes are TRBV6-5 and TRBJ2-7; 9 bases fit TRBD1. Germline V CDR1 and CDR2: MNHEY, SVGAGI. V shed 2 bases, J shed 3 bases, and the junction held 5 bases outside the gene matches. CDR3 length equals 15 residues.

This clone occurred a few times. The CDR3 region is CAWSVYQGYRSGANVLTF. Written as DNA, the CDR3 is TGTGCCTGGAGTGTTTATCAGGGTTATAGGTCTGGGGCCAACGTCCTGACTTTC. The V gene is TRBV30, the J gene TRBJ2-6, with D possibly TRBD1 on 5 matching bases. V was cut by 0 bases and J by 1 base, with 16 bases left in between. CDR1 and CDR2 (germline): GTSNPN, SVGIG (reference sequence). This CDR3 contains 18 residues.

The table lists this clone with many counts. The chain joins TRBV7-8 to TRBJ2-4; D is uncertain. Germline CDR1 is SGHVS and CDR2 is FQNEAQ. Trimming took off 5 bases at V and 2 bases at J, with 13 bases between the two ends. The CDR3 sequence is 15 residues long. The CDR3 coding sequence is TGTGCCAGCAGCCCAGACACTCTACCCAAAAACATTCAGTACTTC. Translation gives CASSPDTLPKNIQYF. The full variable domain, with the rest looked up from reference TRBV7-8 and TRBJ2-4, is GAGVSQSPRYKVAKRGQDVALRCDPISGHVSLFWYQQALGQGPEFLTYFQNEAQLDKSGLPSDRFFAERPEGSVSTLKIQRTQQEDSAVYLCASSPDTLPKNIQYFGAGTRLSVL.

This clone has only a few counts. V and J are TRBV29-1 and TRBJ2-5; D is possibly TRBD1 (6 bases). Trimming cost V 6 bases and J 1 base, with 12 bases left between them. The germline V gene has CDR1 SQVTM and CDR2 ANQGSEA. The CDR3 runs 13 residues. The CDR3 bases are TGCAGCGTGGCTGACAGGTCCCAAGAGACCCAGTACTTC. Amino acids: CSVADRSQETQYF.

Turning to this clone: The sample carries other DNA sequences with the same CDR3. The chain couples TRBV29-1 to TRBJ2-7, with 7 bases lining up with TRBD1. There are 12 residues in the CDR3. The germline gives CDR1 SQVTM, CDR2 ANQGSEA. With 5 bases clipped from V and 7 bases from J, the junction kept 8 bases outside the gene matches. The CDR3 protein is CSVRTGSGEQYF. CDR3 nucleotide sequence: TGCAGCGTTCGGACAGGCTCGGGGGAGCAGTACTTC.

J is TRBJ1-2 and V is TRBV15, with 7 positions matching TRBD1. V shed 0 bases and J 2 bases; nucleotides not matched to a gene: 6. The CDR3 spans 16 residues. Per the germline V gene, CDR1 is LNHNV and CDR2 is YYDKDF (reference sequence). For the CDR3, the DNA is TGTGCCACCAGCAGAGACCCACAGGGGCCGAACTATGGCTACACCTTC. This codes for CATSRDPQGPNYGYTF.

The V and J genes are TRBV7-6 and TRBJ2-5; 7 bases match TRBD2. Germline V gene sequence: CDR1 SGHVS, CDR2 FNYEAQ. The length of the CDR3 is 14 residues. Losses at the gene ends were 5 bases for V and 5 bases for J; bases not matched to a gene: 8. Here the CDR3 reads CASSPAGLGETQYF. DNA for the CDR3: TGTGCCAGCAGCCCTGCCGGACTAGGCGAGACCCAGTACTTC.

This clone was seen a handful of times. V usage is TRBV15 and J usage is TRBJ2-1, with D possibly being TRBD1 (5 bases). The CDR3 consists of 14 residues. Trimming took 5 bases from V and 12 from J, leaving 20 bases between them. Germline CDR1 reads LNHNV; CDR2 reads YYDKDF (reference sequence). CDR3 nucleotide sequence: TGTGCCACCAGCTCAGACCCCACAGGTTCGGTGCAGTTCTTC. It encodes CATSSDPTGSVQFF.

This clone has only a few counts. The chain employs TRBV7-2 and TRBJ2-1, with D possibly being TRBD2 (6 bases). Trimming took 1 base from V and 0 from J, leaving 10 bases between them. CDR1 is SGHTA, CDR2 FQGNSA, per germline. The length of the CDR3 is 16 residues. The CDR3 DNA reads TGTGCCAGCAGCTTAGGAGGGCGGGGCTCCTACAATGAGCAGTTCTTC. Its protein product is CASSLGGRGSYNEQFF.

The table lists this clone with many counts. CDR3 DNA sequence: TGCGCCAGCAGCTTGTTGCAACCTGACTCCTACGAGCAGTACTTC. Translating it yields CASSLLQPDSYEQYF. V usage is TRBV5-1 and J usage is TRBJ2-7; D gene unclear. The CDR3 is made up of 15 amino acids. Trimming shortened V by 1 base and J by 0 bases, and 11 bases separated the two germline ends. CDR1 is SGHRS and CDR2 is YFSETQ in the germline V gene. Full variable domain (missing parts from reference TRBV5-1 and TRBJ2-7): KAGVTQTPRYLIKTRGQQVTLSCSPISGHRSVSWYQQTPGQGLQFLFEYFSETQRNKGNFPGRFSGRQFSNSRSEMNVSTLELGDSALYLCASSLLQPDSYEQYFGPGTRLTVT.

This clone was picked up a small number of times. Compared with germline, one end of the junction differs, possibly owing to a read error. The rearrangement uses TRBV5-4 and TRBJ2-3; 12 bases align to TRBD2. The CDR3 sequence is 17 residues long. The germline gives CDR1 SGHNT, CDR2 YYREEE (reference sequence). This chain's CDR3 is CASSQDLAGGPEDTQYF. The CDR3 bases are TGCGCCAGCAGCCAAGATCTAGCGGGAGGGCCCGAAGATACGCAGTATTTT. The complete variable domain, with remaining parts taken from reference TRBV5-4 and TRBJ2-3, reads ETGVTQSPTHLIKTRGQQVTLRCSSQSGHNTVSWYQQALGQGPQFIFQYYREEENGRGNFPPRFSGLQFPNYSSELNVNALELDDSALYLCASSQDLAGGPEDTQYFGPGTRLTVL.

The V call is TRBV7-7, the J call TRBJ2-5, with 7 bases aligning to TRBD2. CDR3 length equals 12 residues. The V gene end was trimmed by 2 bases and the J gene end by 7 bases; junction bases not matched to a gene: 1. Germline loops: CDR1 SSHAT, CDR2 FNYEAQ (reference sequence). CDR3 amino acids: CASSLWEGTQYF. Written as DNA, the CDR3 is TGTGCCAGCAGCTTATGGGAGGGGACCCAGTACTTC.

This clone was seen a few times. CDR3 in DNA: TGCAGCGTTGAAGAACGGACATCCGGGCGGACAGATACGCAGTATTTT. This codes for CSVEERTSGRTDTQYF. V is TRBV29-1 and J is TRBJ2-3; perhaps TRBD1 as D (5 bases). The V gene lost 0 bases and the J gene lost 3 bases, with 16 bases spanning the gap. This CDR3 has 16 residues. The germline CDR1 and CDR2 sequences are SQVTM and ANQGSEA.